The 10 T cell receptor beta chains given below trace back to one sample, sequenced in a study of blood T cell repertoires in COVID-19. Using immunoSEQ multiplex PCR, the repertoire was profiled, and TCRdb retains in-frame clones only, with some absent. The table lists roughly 200,000 clones, about 76% of them singletons. Sequenced: peripheral blood. These receptors were obtained from a woman aged 40 to 50 with COVID-19, enrolled during active disease.

The V call is TRBV21-1, the J call TRBJ2-2; TRBD1 is taken as the D call from the table, unchecked against the DNA. TRBV21-1 is recorded as a pseudogene. This CDR3 contains 13 residues. CDR3 amino acids: CASTAQGAGELFF. Here the CDR3 DNA reads TGTGCCAGCACCGCTCAGGGGGCCGGGGAGCTGTTTTTT.

Remarks on this clone: This CDR3 is also generated by other DNA sequences in the sample. The chain links TRBV9 to TRBJ1-3, with no clear D. V was pared by 4 bases and J by 4 bases, with 3 bases between. This CDR3 spans 11 amino acids. The germline V gene has CDR1 SGDLS and CDR2 YYNGEE. The CDR3 DNA reads as TGTGCCAGCAGCCGGGGAAACACCATATATTTT. Translating gives CASSRGNTIYF.

In its sample, this clone was seen a few times. The rearrangement joins TRBV11-2 to TRBJ1-1; D unresolved. Germline V lookup: CDR1 SGHAT, CDR2 FQNNGV. The V and J ends lost 1 base and 10 bases respectively, with 16 bases between them. The CDR3 covers 14 residues. CDR3 protein: CASSLVSGEVRAFF. The CDR3, as DNA: TGTGCCAGCAGCTTAGTAAGTGGAGAAGTCAGAGCTTTCTTT.

The chain couples TRBV30 to TRBJ1-2; a weak D match, TRBD1 (5 bases). The CDR3 spans 16 residues. The germline CDR1 and CDR2 sequences are GTSNPN and SVGIG (reference sequence). The V and J ends lost 3 bases and 0 bases respectively, with 17 bases between them. The CDR3 sequence: CAWRRGDLTTNYGYTF. The CDR3 region has the DNA TGTGCCTGGAGGCGGGGGGACCTCACTACTAACTATGGCTACACCTTC. Combining the CDR3 with reference TRBV30 and TRBJ1-2 gives the whole variable domain SQTIHQWPATLVQPVGSPLSLECTVEGTSNPNLYWYRQAAGRGLQLLFYSVGIGQISSEVPQNLSASRPQDRQFILSSKKLLLSDSGFYLCAWRRGDLTTNYGYTFGSGTRLTVV.

V is TRBV9 and J is TRBJ2-3; 8 bases align to TRBD2. The length of the CDR3 is 15 residues. Germline V CDR1 and CDR2: SGDLS, YYNGEE. V was clipped by 0 bases and J by 2 bases; unmatched bases: 2. The CDR3 loop reads CASSVDGGATDTQYF. The CDR3 DNA is TGTGCCAGCAGCGTAGACGGGGGGGCCACAGATACGCAGTATTTT.

This chain links TRBV10-3 with TRBJ2-2, with 9 bases aligning to TRBD1. The CDR3 contains 15 residues. The V segment lost 4 bases and the J segment 7 bases; nucleotides outside the gene matches: 7. Germline V gene sequence: CDR1 ENHRY, CDR2 SYGVKD. The CDR3 sequence: CAISATGGRDGELFF. The CDR3 DNA sequence: TGTGCCATCAGTGCCACAGGGGGCAGAGACGGGGAGCTGTTTTTT.

The V gene is TRBV5-1, the J gene TRBJ1-1; weak D call: TRBD1 (5 bases). This CDR3 has 13 residues. V lost 0 bases to trimming and J lost 6 bases, with 9 bases between them. CDR1 SGHRS and CDR2 YFSETQ come from the germline V gene. In DNA, the CDR3 is TGCGCCAGCAGCTTGGCAGGGTACTCTGAAGCTTTCTTT. Translating gives CASSLAGYSEAFF.

This clone was seen a few times. The chain has TRBV27 and TRBJ1-6; no reliable D call. Trimming took 6 bases from V and 6 from J, leaving 9 bases between them. The CDR3 sequence is 13 residues long. Germline loops: CDR1 MNHEY, CDR2 SMNVEV (reference sequence). The CDR3 sequence is CASSIWPNSPLHF. DNA of the CDR3: TGTGCCAGCAGCATCTGGCCTAATTCACCCCTCCACTTT.

The chain employs TRBV18 and TRBJ2-5, with 7 bases fitting TRBD1. CDR3 size: 15 residues. Looked up from germline, CDR1 is KGHSH and CDR2 is LQKENI. The V segment lost 3 bases and the J segment 5 bases; nucleotides outside the gene matches: 9. CDR3 residues: CASSPQTGHGETQYF. CDR3 DNA: TGTGCCAGCTCACCCCAGACAGGGCATGGGGAGACCCAGTACTTC.

This clone turned up a few times. V is TRBV28 and J is TRBJ2-1; 8 bases match TRBD2. Trimming took 6 bases from V and 0 from J; bases not matched to a gene: 7. Germline loops: CDR1 MDHEN, CDR2 SYDVKM. This CDR3 has 16 amino acids. The CDR3 reads CASRTPSGSSYNEQFF. The CDR3 DNA sequence: TGTGCCAGCAGAACCCCCAGCGGGAGCTCCTACAATGAGCAGTTCTTC.